These 9 T cell receptor beta chains were sequenced from one sample in a study of identical twins. TCRdb reprocessed the 5' RACE reads via MiXCR and lists one record per CDR3 protein. The sample shows around 490,000 distinct CDR3 sequences, approximately 20% of them seen only once. The same sample was also used in a study of yellow fever vaccine responses in identical twins.

Sequenced material: CD4+ T cells sorted from blood. The receptors come from a woman aged 18-29 years in good health.

The chain employs TRBV4-1 and TRBJ1-3, with D possibly TRBD1 on 6 matching bases. V lost 1 base and J lost 2, with 9 bases in between. This CDR3 region has 15 residues. Germline loops: CDR1 MGHRA, CDR2 YSYEKL. The CDR3 sequence: CASSQGGGAGNTIYF. CDR3 in DNA: TGCGCCAGCAGCCAAGGGGGGGGCGCTGGAAACACCATATATTTT.

This chain joins TRBV6-2 or TRBV6-3 and TRBJ2-1; 14 bases align to TRBD2. This CDR3 spans 21 amino acids. Germline CDR1 reads MNHEY; CDR2 reads SVGEGT. V lost 7 bases, J lost 0 bases, and 17 bases stayed unmatched. The CDR3 DNA sequence: TGTGCCAGCACTCCCCCGACTAGATGGACTAGCGGGGGGAGCTCCTACAATGAGCAGTTCTTC. As protein: CASTPPTRWTSGGSSYNEQFF.

This clonotype has just a few counts. The chain links TRBV3-1 to TRBJ1-2, with D uncertain. The CDR3 has 14 residues. Germline V gene lookup returns CDR1 LGHDT and CDR2 YNNKEL (reference sequence). V lost 4 bases and J lost 0, with 9 bases in between. This chain's CDR3 is CASSPPGSNYGYTF. CDR3 coding DNA: TGTGCCAGCAGCCCGCCTGGCTCTAACTATGGCTACACCTTC.

The rearrangement links TRBV24-1 to TRBJ2-7; 9 bases match TRBD1. The CDR3 consists of 11 residues. Germline V gives CDR1 KGHDR, CDR2 SFDVKD. J lost 7 bases, V lost 12 bases, and 6 bases had no gene match. CDR3 protein: CARDRAQEQYF. The CDR3 DNA reads as TGTGCCCGGGACAGGGCACAAGAGCAGTACTTC.

This clonotype appeared once. The chain uses TRBV10-3 and TRBJ2-3; the D gene is possibly TRBD1 (5 bases). The CDR3 is made up of 13 amino acids. V lost 10 bases and J lost 0, with 11 bases in between. The germline CDR1 and CDR2 sequences are ENHRY and SYGVKD. The CDR3 nucleotides are TGTGCCACCGCAGGACAAAGCACAGATACGCAGTATTTT. Amino acid sequence: CATAGQSTDTQYF.

V and J are TRBV20-1 and TRBJ2-7, with D tentatively TRBD1 or TRBD2 (5 bases each). The length of the CDR3 is 15 residues. With 6 bases removed from V and 0 bases from J, the gap between germline ends came to 18 bases. Germline V CDR1 and CDR2: DFQATT, SNEGSKA (reference sequence). CDR3 DNA sequence: TGCAGTGCCACTTGGGACCGATTGAACTCCTACGAGCAGTACGTC. It specifies CSATWDRLNSYEQYV.

The DNA for the CDR3 is TGTGCCACCAGTGATTCCATAGCGGCAGAGGACAATGAGCAGTTCTTC. It yields the protein CATSDSIAAEDNEQFF. The chain recombines TRBV24-1 with TRBJ2-1, with D possibly matching TRBD2 (6 bases). CDR3 length: 16 residues. V was trimmed by 2 bases and J by 5 bases, leaving 15 bases between them. The V gene's germline CDR1 is KGHDR and CDR2 SFDVKD.

The V and J genes are TRBV7-9 and TRBJ2-4; 16 bases agree with TRBD2. CDR1 and CDR2 (germline): SEHNR, FQNEAQ (reference sequence). The CDR3 has 16 amino acids. Trimming cost V 5 bases and J 8 bases; bases outside gene matches: 6. This chain's CDR3 is CASSRGLAGGRDIQYF. DNA for the CDR3: TGTGCCAGCAGCCGGGGACTAGCGGGAGGGCGGGACATTCAGTACTTC.

This clonotype was recorded a few times. The genes are TRBV28 and TRBJ2-3, with D perhaps assigned TRBD1 or TRBD2 (5 bases each). The CDR3 contains 16 residues. Germline V gene data show CDR1 as MDHEN and CDR2 as SYDVKM. Trimming pared 5 bases from V and 2 bases from J, leaving 17 bases between. The CDR3 loop is CASSEPGRFLTDTQYF. DNA of the CDR3: TGTGCCAGCAGTGAGCCGGGACGCTTCCTCACAGATACGCAGTATTTT. Combining the CDR3 with reference TRBV28 and TRBJ2-3 gives the whole variable domain DVKVTQSSRYLVKRTGEKVFLECVQDMDHENMFWYRQDPGLGLRLIYFSYDVKMKEKGDIPEGYSVSREKKERFSLILESASTNQTSMYLCASSEPGRFLTDTQYFGPGTRLTVL.